This T cell receptor (beta chain) was captured in a study of T cell responses to AZD1222 COVID-19 vaccine. Study in general: Doses given second, at about 4 or about 12 weeks, were pooled.

Study outcomes and limitations: At 160-218 and 743-854, vaccine-associated CD4 TCRs were dominant, and they spanned spike. Donors in the cohort were predominantly white British and more often female, and clonal diversity was possibly underestimated. Spike-specific TCR breadth and depth went up after people got two AZD1222 doses.

A note on this clone: Its matching antigen is unknown.

Measured with immunoSEQ multiplex PCR; TCRdb has only the in-frame clones, and not every one. The table lists 95,000 to 150,000 clones, 75% to 90% of them singletons. Germline V gives CDR1 LGHDT, CDR2 YNNKEL (reference sequence). The CDR3 has 11 residues. Trimming removed 10 bases at V and 6 bases at J, with 13 bases between. Sequences were derived from peripheral blood, sampled on day 0 of AZD1222 vaccination. The chain uses TRBV3-1 (or the pseudogene TRBV3-2) and TRBJ2-7; D not resolved. The sequence was collected from an adult in good health. CDR3 protein: CATSPGFEQYF. The DNA for the CDR3 is TGTGCCACGTCCCCCGGGTTCGAGCAGTACTTC.